This T cell receptor (beta chain) was sequenced in a study of CD8+ T cells in alopecia areata. Specified treatment: oral pan-JAK inhibitor, 5-10 mg twice daily. Extracted RNA was reverse transcribed, and the resulting cDNA served as sequencing template. Measured with immunoSEQ multiplex PCR; TCRdb has only the in-frame clones, and not every one. In the table there are fewer than 250,000 clones, roughly three fifths of which are singletons. CDR3 length: 16 amino acids. Germline V CDR1 and CDR2: LGHNA, YNFKEQ. Unmatched junction bases numbered 7, after V lost 3 bases and J lost 5 bases. J is TRBJ2-3 and V is TRBV4-2, with 11 bases matching TRBD1. Sequencing was performed on CD4+ T cells sorted from blood, taken at week 4, from a patient treated with tofacitinib. This receptor was taken from a human donor with alopecia areata. In DNA form, the CDR3 reads TGTGCCAGCAGCCACAGACGGACAGGGGGCCTAGATACGCAGTATTTT. Its translation: CASSHRRTGGLDTQYF.